This T cell receptor (beta chain) comes out of a study of blood T cell repertoires in COVID-19. CDR1 and CDR2 from the germline V gene are MDHEN and SYDVKM. The CDR3 extends over 13 amino acids. After removal of 6 bases from V and 6 bases from J, the junction contained 7 bases not matched to a gene. Original processing notes: Quantification of nucleated cells was approximated via reference gene primer amplification. Method: immunoSEQ multiplex PCR; TCRdb's copy keeps in-frame clones and lacks some. V and J calls and clone size are as listed in that table; D and trimming were resolved from the DNA. This sample has over 200,000 clones, with 80% to 90% found just once.

This TCR derives from a man older than 75 with acute or convalescent COVID-19. The chain is built from TRBV28 and TRBJ1-2; TRBD1 aligns across 7 bases. Sequenced: peripheral blood. DNA of the CDR3: TGTGCCAGCAGCCAGGACAGGAACAATGGCTACACCTTC. Protein product: CASSQDRNNGYTF.